Presented here are 30 T cell receptor beta chains from one specimen sequenced in a study of cytomegalovirus exposure and HLA in healthy donors. It was with 60 Vbeta and 13 Jbeta primers that the PCR ran. Using immunoSEQ multiplex PCR, the repertoire was profiled, and TCRdb retains in-frame clones only, with some absent. The table includes some 130,000 clones, roughly 80% detected once. The sequenced sample consisted of PBMCs. These receptors came from a man aged 25 to 40 in good health and CMV-seronegative.

Here the CDR3 reads CASSHGLGSYTEAFF. CDR3 nucleotide sequence: TGTGCCAGCAGCCATGGACTGGGGTCCTACACTGAAGCTTTCTTT. The rearrangement links TRBV11-3 to TRBJ1-1, with unresolved D. The length of the CDR3 is 15 residues. Germline V CDR1 and CDR2: SGHNT, YENEEA. Between the trimmed V and J ends, which lost 5 bases and 3 bases, there was a span of 16 bases. Drawing the rest from reference TRBV11-3 and TRBJ1-1, the complete variable domain is EAGVVQSPRYKIIEKKQPVAFWCNPISGHNTLYWYLQNLGQGPELLIRYENEEAVDDSQLPKDRFSAERLKGVDSTLKIQPAELGDSAVYLCASSHGLGSYTEAFFGQGTRLTVV.

The chain combines TRBV5-6 with TRBJ1-1, with 9 bases that match TRBD1. The CDR3 runs 13 residues. Trimming at V came to 5 bases and at J to 5 bases, leaving 4 bases not matched to a gene. Germline V gene sequence: CDR1 SGHDT, CDR2 YYEEEE. Here the CDR3 reads CASRQGARTEAFF. The CDR3 DNA reads as TGTGCCAGCAGACAGGGGGCGAGAACTGAAGCTTTCTTT.

The chain joins TRBV27 to TRBJ2-7; D uncertain. Looked up from germline, CDR1 is MNHEY and CDR2 is SMNVEV (reference sequence). Trimming took off 2 bases at V and 3 bases at J, with 11 bases between the two ends. The CDR3 sequence is 14 residues long. The CDR3 nucleotides read TGTGCCAGCAGTTTAAAGCACAGAGTCTACGAGCAGTACTTC. It specifies CASSLKHRVYEQYF.

The V call is TRBV4-1, the J call TRBJ1-2; 11 nucleotides align to TRBD1. Trimming at V came to 0 bases and at J to 7 bases, leaving 4 bases not matched to a gene. Germline V gene sequence: CDR1 MGHRA, CDR2 YSYEKL. This CDR3 is built from 15 residues. CDR3 in amino acids: CASSQDRTGGSGYTF. The CDR3 region has the DNA TGCGCCAGCAGCCAAGATCGGACAGGGGGCAGTGGCTACACCTTC.

The rearrangement links TRBV11-2 to TRBJ2-1; 7 nucleotides align to TRBD2. Unmatched junction bases numbered 13, after V lost 5 bases and J lost 9 bases. The CDR3 length is 15 residues. Per germline, CDR1 SGHAT and CDR2 FQNNGV. The DNA of the CDR3 is TGTGCCAGCAGCACCCGACAGTTTCTAGCGGCTGAGCAGTTCTTC. Translated, it gives CASSTRQFLAAEQFF.

CDR3 sequence reads: CASSPTEQGTNTGELFF. CDR3 sequence (DNA): TGTGCCAGCTCGCCAACCGAACAGGGGACGAACACCGGGGAGCTGTTTTTT. V gene TRBV18 combines with J gene TRBJ2-2; 7 positions match TRBD1. Germline CDR1 KGHSH, CDR2 LQKENI. The ends lost 6 bases at V and 0 bases at J; junction bases unmatched: 10. The CDR3 is 17 residues long. The full variable domain, with the rest looked up from reference TRBV18 and TRBJ2-2, is NAGVMQNPRHLVRRRGQEARLRCSPMKGHSHVYWYRQLPEEGLKFMVYLQKENIIDESGMPKERFSAEFPKEGPSILRIQQVVRGDSAAYFCASSPTEQGTNTGELFFGEGSRLTVL.

In its sample, this clone was seen a few times. The chain employs TRBV29-1 and TRBJ2-3, with TRBD1 matching over 10 bases. The CDR3 extends over 17 amino acids. Germline V gene data show CDR1 as SQVTM and CDR2 as ANQGSEA. CDR3 coding DNA: TGCAGTCACCGGGGACAGGGGATAAGTTTAAGGACAGATACGCAGTATTTT. This translates into CSHRGQGISLRTDTQYF.

This clone was seen a handful of times. The chain uses TRBV2 and TRBJ1-1; D is undetermined. Trimming shortened V by 4 bases and J by 2 bases, and 11 bases separated the two germline ends. The length of the CDR3 is 14 residues. Per germline, CDR1 SNHLY and CDR2 FYNNEI. The CDR3 reads CASSVDIYNTEAFF. DNA of the CDR3: TGTGCCAGCAGTGTAGACATCTACAACACTGAAGCTTTCTTT.

This chain connects TRBV4-1 to TRBJ1-5; 9 bases map to TRBD1. The CDR3 extends over 15 amino acids. V lost 4 bases and J lost 4; bases outside the gene matches: 5. The germline gives CDR1 MGHRA, CDR2 YSYEKL. The CDR3 DNA reads as TGCGCCAGCAGCCGCCTCGGGACAGGGAATCAGCCCCAGCATTTT. Translated, it gives CASSRLGTGNQPQHF.

J is TRBJ2-7 and V is TRBV27, with 8 positions matching TRBD1. CDR1 and CDR2 (germline): MNHEY, SMNVEV (reference sequence). V shed 7 bases and J 3 bases; nucleotides not matched to a gene: 8. CDR3 size: 14 residues. The DNA for the CDR3 is TGTGCCAGCAACCCACAGGGGGTGGGCTACGAGCAGTACTTC. It yields the protein CASNPQGVGYEQYF.

V and J are TRBV7-2 and TRBJ2-7, with TRBD2 matching over 9 bases. V shed 2 bases and J 10 bases; nucleotides not matched to a gene: 6. The length of the CDR3 is 13 residues. CDR1 is SGHTA, CDR2 FQGNSA, per germline. The CDR3 region has the DNA TGTGCCAGCAGCTTAACGCGGGAGGGGGTTCAGTACTTC. Residues: CASSLTREGVQYF.

V and J are TRBV7-9 and TRBJ2-7; TRBD2 agrees at 12 bases. Germline assignment: CDR1 SEHNR and CDR2 FQNEAQ (reference sequence). The CDR3 is 18 residues long. V gave up 1 base and J gave up 1 base; unmatched junction bases: 8. Here the CDR3 reads CASSLGGGTSGRSYEQYF. The CDR3 bases are TGTGCCAGCAGCTTAGGAGGAGGGACTAGCGGGCGGTCCTACGAGCAGTACTTC.

The chain carries TRBV28 and TRBJ2-1; 8 bases match TRBD1. J gave up 1 base and V 3 bases, and 8 bases lay outside the gene matches. This CDR3 is built from 17 residues. In germline, CDR1 is MDHEN, CDR2 SYDVKM. Here the CDR3 reads CASSLVLDRVSYNEQFF. Written as DNA, the CDR3 is TGTGCCAGCAGTTTGGTGTTGGACAGGGTGTCCTACAATGAGCAGTTCTTC.

J is TRBJ1-1 and V is TRBV27; D call uncertain. Per germline, CDR1 MNHEY and CDR2 SMNVEV (reference sequence). Trimming stripped 5 bases from V and 4 bases from J, with 11 bases between. The CDR3 length is 13 residues. CDR3 nucleotides: TGTGCCAGCAGTCCTACTGCTGGCACTGAAGCTTTCTTT. It translates to CASSPTAGTEAFF.

This chain links TRBV10-2 with TRBJ2-1, with 11 bases aligning to TRBD2. CDR1 and CDR2 from the germline V gene are WSHSY and SAAADI. The CDR3 sequence is 14 residues long. The junction had 5 bases not matched to a gene; V was cut back by 5 bases and J by 8 bases. The CDR3 DNA reads as TGCGCCAGCAGTTTAGCGGGAGGGCCCTATGAGCAGTTCTTC. It yields the protein CASSLAGGPYEQFF.

The genes are TRBV9 and TRBJ2-7; TRBD1 might be the D (6 bases). Germline V gene data show CDR1 as SGDLS and CDR2 as YYNGEE. Trimming left V 0 bases short and J 7 bases short, with 14 bases between. The CDR3 is 14 amino acids. The chain's CDR3 is CASSVEARGGEQYF. CDR3 DNA: TGTGCCAGCAGCGTAGAGGCTAGAGGGGGTGAGCAGTACTTC. Full variable domain (remainder filled in from reference TRBV9 and TRBJ2-7): DSGVTQTPKHLITATGQRVTLRCSPRSGDLSVYWYQQSLDQGLQFLIQYYNGEERAKGNILERFSAQQFPDLHSELNLSSLELGDSALYFCASSVEARGGEQYFGPGTRLTVT.

This chain joins TRBV5-5 and TRBJ1-2; TRBD1 agrees at 8 bases. Germline CDR1 reads SGHKS; CDR2 reads YYEKEE (reference sequence). V trimming: 4 bases; J trimming: 4 bases; junction bases outside the gene matches: 3. The CDR3 length is 13 residues. The CDR3 DNA is TGTGCCAGCAGCCTGGACAGGGCCTATGGCTACACCTTC. This translates into CASSLDRAYGYTF.

The rearrangement uses TRBV11-2 and TRBJ2-7; 9 nucleotides align to TRBD1. Unmatched junction bases numbered 8, after V lost 5 bases and J lost 3 bases. In germline, CDR1 is SGHAT, CDR2 FQNNGV. The CDR3 runs to 15 residues. Here the CDR3 DNA reads TGTGCCAGCAGCATTCAAGGGACAGGGCGCTACGAGCAGTACTTC. Translation gives CASSIQGTGRYEQYF.

The rearrangement joins TRBV2 to TRBJ2-1; TRBD2 matches 8 bases. The ends lost 6 bases at V and 0 bases at J; junction bases unmatched: 4. The V gene's germline CDR1 is SNHLY and CDR2 FYNNEI. The CDR3 has 15 amino acids. CDR3 DNA: TGTGCCAGCAGGGCCACTAGCGGCTCCTACAATGAGCAGTTCTTC. It yields the protein CASRATSGSYNEQFF. Full variable domain (outside the CDR3, taken from reference TRBV2 and TRBJ2-1): EPEVTQTPSHQVTQMGQEVILRCVPISNHLYFYWYRQILGQKVEFLVSFYNNEISEKSEIFDDQFSVERPDGSNFTLKIRSTKLEDSAMYFCASRATSGSYNEQFFGPGTRLTVL.

This clone was counted a few times. The chain recombines TRBV6-5 with TRBJ1-4, with 9 bases aligning to TRBD1. The germline V gene has CDR1 MNHEY and CDR2 SVGAGI. Trimming cost V 1 base and J 4 bases; bases outside gene matches: 1. The length of the CDR3 is 15 residues. The CDR3 DNA reads as TGTGCCAGCAGTTACTTGACAGGGGGTAATGAAAAACTGTTTTTT. It yields the protein CASSYLTGGNEKLFF.

This sequence joins TRBV12-5 and TRBJ2-1; unclear D gene. CDR1 and CDR2 from the germline V gene are LGHNT and FRNRAP. CDR3 size: 14 residues. The germline V and J ends were trimmed by 1 base and 0 bases, with 4 bases remaining between them. The CDR3, as DNA: TGTGCTAGTGGTTTGGCGCGCTCCTACAATGAGCAGTTCTTC. Translation: CASGLARSYNEQFF.

The chain links TRBV21-1 to TRBJ2-3; the table calls TRBD1, which could not be checked here. TRBV21-1 is annotated as a pseudogene. CDR3 length: 14 residues. CDR3 nucleotide sequence: TGTGCCAGCAGCAAAAGGGACAGGGACAGTACGCAGTATTTT. It encodes CASSKRDRDSTQYF.

J is TRBJ2-2 and V is TRBV7-9; a weak D match, TRBD1 (5 bases). Trimming cost V 6 bases and J 5 bases, with 7 bases left between them. The CDR3 has 12 residues. Germline CDR1 reads SEHNR; CDR2 reads FQNEAQ (reference sequence). The CDR3 DNA reads TGTGCCAGCAGGACAGAGACCGGGGAGCTGTTTTTT. This sequence encodes CASRTETGELFF. Filled out from reference TRBV7-9 and TRBJ2-2, the complete variable domain reads DTGVSQNPRHKITKRGQNVTFRCDPISEHNRLYWYRQTLGQGPEFLTYFQNEAQLEKSRLLSDRFSAERPKGSFSTLEIQRTEQGDSAMYLCASRTETGELFFGEGSRLTVL.

CDR3 in amino acids: CASSLSLGTFGEQYF. The CDR3 DNA is TGTGCCAGCAGCTTAAGTCTAGGGACATTCGGCGAGCAGTACTTC. The V gene is TRBV11-2, the J gene TRBJ2-7; D perhaps matches TRBD1 (6 bases). Germline loops: CDR1 SGHAT, CDR2 FQNNGV. CDR3 size: 15 residues. With 2 bases removed from V and 6 bases from J, the gap between germline ends came to 17 bases. The full variable domain, in which reference TRBV11-2 and TRBJ2-7 provide the parts outside the CDR3, is EAGVAQSPRYKIIEKRQSVAFWCNPISGHATLYWYQQILGQGPKLLIQFQNNGVVDDSQLPKDRFSAERLKGVDSTLKIQPAKLEDSAVYLCASSLSLGTFGEQYFGPGTRLTVT.

The gene calls are TRBV6-5 and TRBJ1-2; 10 bases align to TRBD1. This CDR3 is built from 14 residues. V was pared by 6 bases and J by 5 bases, with 6 bases of the junction left unmatched. Germline CDR1 MNHEY, CDR2 SVGAGI. The CDR3 DNA reads TGTGCCAGCAGGAAAAGGGACAGGGGTTATGGCTACACCTTC. This translates into CASRKRDRGYGYTF.

Only one count was recorded for this clone. The CDR3 region is CASSQGRAETQYF. For the CDR3, the DNA is TGTGCCAGCAGTCAAGGCAGGGCGGAGACCCAGTACTTC. The rearrangement joins TRBV7-8 to TRBJ2-5; tentative D call: TRBD1 (5 bases). CDR1 SGHVS and CDR2 FQNEAQ come from the germline V gene. This CDR3 spans 13 amino acids. Trimming took 6 bases from V and 5 from J, leaving 13 bases between them.

This rearrangement joins TRBV27 to TRBJ2-7; D remains ambiguous. Germline lookup yields CDR1 MNHEY and CDR2 SMNVEV (reference sequence). V lost 3 bases, J lost 6 bases, and 6 bases lay in between. The CDR3 extends over 11 amino acids. The chain's CDR3 is CASSFLGEQYF. DNA for the CDR3: TGTGCCAGCAGTTTTCTCGGCGAGCAGTACTTC.

This chain connects TRBV7-8 to TRBJ2-1, with a weak D call TRBD2 (5 bases). Trimming stripped 2 bases from V and 0 bases from J, with 11 bases between. The CDR3 runs 16 residues. From germline, CDR1 is SGHVS and CDR2 FQNEAQ. The CDR3 is CASSLFGNPSYNEQFF. The CDR3 DNA follows: TGTGCCAGCAGCTTATTCGGGAACCCCTCCTACAATGAGCAGTTCTTC.

The rearrangement joins TRBV27 to TRBJ2-3; TRBD2 agrees at 10 bases. CDR1 MNHEY and CDR2 SMNVEV come from the germline V gene (reference sequence). J gave up 4 bases and V 0 bases, and 10 bases lay outside the gene matches. CDR3 length: 18 amino acids. The CDR3 loop is CASSLSMSPSGSSDTQYF. The CDR3 nucleotides read TGTGCCAGCAGTTTATCGATGTCGCCTAGCGGGAGCTCAGATACGCAGTATTTT.

The chain combines TRBV7-7 with TRBJ2-7; TRBD2 agrees at 7 bases. Germline CDR1 is SSHAT and CDR2 is FNYEAQ (reference sequence). The CDR3 extends over 15 amino acids. V shed 5 bases, J shed 4 bases, and the junction held 11 bases outside the gene matches. Here the CDR3 DNA reads TGTGCCAGCAGCCCGGGGACTATTGCCCCGTACGAGCAGTACTTC. This encodes CASSPGTIAPYEQYF. Using reference TRBV7-7 and TRBJ2-7 for the parts outside the CDR3, the full variable domain is GAGVSQSPRYKVTKRGQDVTLRCDPISSHATLYWYQQALGQGPEFLTYFNYEAQPDKSGLPSDRFSAERPEGSISTLTIQRTEQRDSAMYRCASSPGTIAPYEQYFGPGTRLTVT.